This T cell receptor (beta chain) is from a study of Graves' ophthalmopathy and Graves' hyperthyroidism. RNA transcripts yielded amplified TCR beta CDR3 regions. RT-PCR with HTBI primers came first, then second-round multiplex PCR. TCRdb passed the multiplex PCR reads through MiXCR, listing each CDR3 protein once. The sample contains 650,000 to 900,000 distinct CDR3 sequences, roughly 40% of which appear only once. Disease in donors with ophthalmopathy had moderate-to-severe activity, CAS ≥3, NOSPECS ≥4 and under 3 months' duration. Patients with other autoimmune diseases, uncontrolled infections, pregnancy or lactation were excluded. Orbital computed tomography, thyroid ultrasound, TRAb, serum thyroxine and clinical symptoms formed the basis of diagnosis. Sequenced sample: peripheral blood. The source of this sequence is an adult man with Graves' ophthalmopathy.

The CDR3 sequence: CAISESPAGHGSYEQYF. CDR3 nucleotides: TGTGCCATCAGTGAGTCTCCGGCAGGGCATGGATCCTACGAGCAGTACTTC. The genes are TRBV10-3 and TRBJ2-7; a weak D match, TRBD1 (5 bases). Trimming removed 0 bases from V and 1 base from J, with 16 bases in between. CDR1 ENHRY and CDR2 SYGVKD come from the germline V gene. The CDR3 has 17 amino acids.